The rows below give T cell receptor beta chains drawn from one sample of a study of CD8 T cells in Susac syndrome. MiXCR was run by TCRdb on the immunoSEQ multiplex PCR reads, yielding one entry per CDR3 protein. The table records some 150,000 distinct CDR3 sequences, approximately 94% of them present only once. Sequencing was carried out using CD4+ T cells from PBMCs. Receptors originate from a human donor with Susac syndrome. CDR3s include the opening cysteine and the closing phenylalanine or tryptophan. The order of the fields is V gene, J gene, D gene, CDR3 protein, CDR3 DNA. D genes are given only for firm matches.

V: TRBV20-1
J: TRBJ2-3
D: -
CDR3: CSAKSRLTATDTQYF
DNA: TGCAGTGCTAAATCCAGACTAACGGCGACAGATACGCAGTATTTT

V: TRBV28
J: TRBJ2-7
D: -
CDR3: CASSLVDHLAEQYF
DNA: TGTGCCAGCAGTTTGGTTGACCACCTGGCGGAGCAGTACTTC

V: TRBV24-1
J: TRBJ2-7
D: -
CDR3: CATPRDISYEQYF
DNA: TGTGCCACCCCCCGGGACATCTCCTACGAGCAGTACTTC

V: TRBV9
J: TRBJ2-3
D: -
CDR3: CASSPGYRLPQYF
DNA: TGTGCCAGCAGCCCGGGGTACAGACTACCGCAGTATTTT

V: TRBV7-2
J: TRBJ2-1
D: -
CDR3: CASSSPPPKFF
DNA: TGTGCCAGCAGCTCGCCCCCCCCAAAGTTCTTC

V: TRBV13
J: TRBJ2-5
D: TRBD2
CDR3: CASSLGLWSSGGSQETQYF
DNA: TGTGCCAGCAGCTTAGGCCTATGGTCGAGCGGGGGGTCCCAAGAGACCCAGTACTTC

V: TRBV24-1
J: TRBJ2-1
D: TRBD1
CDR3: CATSDWPGTDRIYEQFF
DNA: TGTGCCACCAGTGATTGGCCCGGGACAGATCGAATTTATGAGCAGTTCTTC

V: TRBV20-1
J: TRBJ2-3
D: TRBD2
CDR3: CSAKGTSGHSYTQYF
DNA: TGCAGTGCTAAAGGGACTAGCGGGCACTCCTATACGCAGTATTTT

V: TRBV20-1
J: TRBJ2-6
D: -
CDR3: CSARSMDSGANVLTF
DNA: TGCAGTGCTAGAAGCATGGATTCGGGGGCCAACGTCCTGACTTTC

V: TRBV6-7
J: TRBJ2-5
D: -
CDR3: CDEGPRQQETQYF
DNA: TGCGACGAGGGCCCGAGGCAGCAAGAGACCCAGTACTTC

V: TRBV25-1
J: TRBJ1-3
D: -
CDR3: CASSGALRGAGNTIYF
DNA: TGTGCCAGCAGTGGGGCCCTACGTGGGGCTGGAAACACCATATATTTT

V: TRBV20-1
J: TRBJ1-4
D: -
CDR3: CSASPRAGNEKLFF
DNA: TGCAGTGCTAGCCCTAGGGCGGGGAATGAAAAACTGTTTTTT

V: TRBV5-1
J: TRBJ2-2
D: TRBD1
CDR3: CASSPRPGQVNTGELFF
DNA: TGCGCCAGCAGCCCCCGTCCGGGACAGGTGAACACCGGGGAGCTGTTTTTT

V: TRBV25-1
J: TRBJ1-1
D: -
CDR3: CASSGGIPEAFF
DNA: TGTGCCAGCAGTGGAGGGATCCCTGAAGCTTTCTTT

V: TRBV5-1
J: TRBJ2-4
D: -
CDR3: CASSLAGTMAKNIQYF
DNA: TGCGCCAGCAGCTTGGCCGGGACAATGGCCAAAAACATTCAGTACTTC

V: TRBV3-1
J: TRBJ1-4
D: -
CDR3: CASSQTDEKLFF
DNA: TGTGCCAGCAGCCAAACCGATGAAAAACTGTTTTTT

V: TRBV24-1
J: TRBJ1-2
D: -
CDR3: CATSDRTDGYTF
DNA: TGTGCCACCAGTGATAGAACGGATGGCTACACCTTC

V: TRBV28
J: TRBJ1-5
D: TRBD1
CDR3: CASSFPTGGRTQPQHF
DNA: TGTGCCAGCAGTTTCCCCACAGGGGGCAGAACTCAGCCCCAGCATTTT

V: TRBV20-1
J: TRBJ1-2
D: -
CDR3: CSARETRGNGYTF
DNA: TGCAGTGCTAGAGAGACGAGGGGCAACGGCTACACCTTC

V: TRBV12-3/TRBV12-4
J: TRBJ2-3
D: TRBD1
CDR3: CASSTGTGKPYF
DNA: TGTGCCAGCAGCACCGGGACAGGGAAGCCGTATTTT

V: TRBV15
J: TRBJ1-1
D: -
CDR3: CATSRDPGLNTEAFF
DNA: TGTGCCACCAGCAGAGACCCAGGGCTGAACACTGAAGCTTTCTTT

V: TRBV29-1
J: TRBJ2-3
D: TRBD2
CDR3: CSVGTSGRADTDTQYF
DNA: TGCAGCGTCGGGACTAGCGGGAGGGCCGACACAGATACGCAGTATTTT

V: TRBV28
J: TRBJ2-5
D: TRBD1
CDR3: CATQTPVTGSETQYF
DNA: TGTGCCACCCAGACTCCGGTGACAGGGTCCGAGACCCAGTACTTC

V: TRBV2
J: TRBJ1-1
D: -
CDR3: CASSEGRTVNTEAFF
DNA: TGTGCCAGCAGCGAGGGAAGAACAGTGAACACTGAAGCTTTCTTT

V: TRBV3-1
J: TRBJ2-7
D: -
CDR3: CASGGVGSYEQYF
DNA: TGTGCCAGCGGCGGGGTCGGATCCTACGAGCAGTACTTC

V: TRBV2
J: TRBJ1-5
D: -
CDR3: CASSEGRPPRQPQHF
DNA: TGTGCCAGCAGTGAAGGACGCCCGCCGAGGCAGCCCCAGCATTTT

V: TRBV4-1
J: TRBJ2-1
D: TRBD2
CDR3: CASRQGLDNEQFF
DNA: TGCGCCAGCAGGCAAGGACTAGACAATGAGCAGTTCTTC

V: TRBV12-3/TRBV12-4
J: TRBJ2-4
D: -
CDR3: CASQILAQNIQYF
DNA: TGTGCCAGTCAAATACTAGCACAAAACATTCAGTACTTC